What follows are 21 T cell receptor beta chains derived from one specimen sequenced in a study of OX40 agonist ivuxolimab in advanced cancers. TCRdb's table, derived via immunoSEQ multiplex PCR, lists solely in-frame clones and lacks some. Of over 30,000 clones in the sample, over 80% were seen once. Sequences were derived from CD4+ or CD8+ T cells sorted from blood, sampled in a trial of the OX40 agonist ivuxolimab. The source is an adult with an advanced solid tumor such as melanoma, head and neck, liver or kidney cancer.

There are a few counts of this clone. The chain combines TRBV6-5 with TRBJ2-1, with D possibly TRBD2 on 6 matching bases. The CDR3 spans 12 residues. Deletions cut 5 bases from V and 7 bases from J, with 9 bases between. Germline V gene data show CDR1 as MNHEY and CDR2 as SVGAGI. CDR3 residues: CASSASGNEQFF. The CDR3 coding sequence is TGTGCCAGCAGTGCCAGCGGGAATGAGCAGTTCTTC.

The CDR3 nucleotides read TGTGCCAGCAGCGACAGGGGATCGCGCTCTGGGGCCAACGTCCTGACTTTC. This translates into CASSDRGSRSGANVLTF. This sequence joins TRBV11-2 and TRBJ2-6; 8 nucleotides line up with TRBD1. With V trimmed by 5 bases and J by 0 bases, 6 bases remained unmatched. CDR3 length equals 17 residues. Germline CDR1 SGHAT, CDR2 FQNNGV. Together with reference TRBV11-2 and TRBJ2-6, the CDR3 gives the full variable domain: EAGVAQSPRYKIIEKRQSVAFWCNPISGHATLYWYQQILGQGPKLLIQFQNNGVVDDSQLPKDRFSAERLKGVDSTLKIQPAKLEDSAVYLCASSDRGSRSGANVLTFGAGSRLTVL.

Remarks on this clone: One end of the junction varies from germline; a read error may be responsible. The rearrangement links TRBV7-9 to TRBJ2-2; 7 bases line up with TRBD1. The germline V gene encodes CDR1 SEHNR and CDR2 FQNEAQ (reference sequence). This CDR3 comprises 16 residues. CDR3 residues: CASSQDGTENTGELFF. The DNA for the CDR3 is TGCGCCAGCAGCCAAGACGGGACAGAGAACACCGGGGAGCTGTTTTTT.

This clone was counted a few times. The V gene is TRBV6-1, the J gene TRBJ1-4, with a possible D match to TRBD1 (5 bases). Germline loops: CDR1 MNHNS, CDR2 SASEGT. The CDR3 sequence is 13 residues long. The V end was cut by 6 bases, the J end by 6 bases, with 11 bases between. The CDR3 loop is CASRGRLDEKLFF. The DNA for the CDR3 is TGTGCCAGCAGGGGACGACTGGATGAAAAACTGTTTTTT.

This clone was counted a few times. V gene TRBV9 combines with J gene TRBJ1-1; perhaps TRBD1 as D (5 bases). CDR3 length: 13 amino acids. Germline V lookup: CDR1 SGDLS, CDR2 YYNGEE. Between the trimmed V and J ends, which lost 0 bases and 10 bases, there was a span of 13 bases. CDR3 sequence reads: CASSVEVKGTAFF. The CDR3 DNA reads TGTGCCAGCAGCGTAGAAGTGAAGGGGACAGCTTTCTTT.

V and J are TRBV30 and TRBJ2-2; 12 bases match TRBD2. Per the germline V gene, CDR1 is GTSNPN and CDR2 is SVGIG (reference sequence). The CDR3 has 15 residues. Trimming cost V 3 bases and J 4 bases; bases outside gene matches: 3. CDR3 DNA sequence: TGTGCCTGGAGGACTAGCGGGAGAGTCACCGGGGAGCTGTTTTTT. Its translation: CAWRTSGRVTGELFF.

The chain is built from TRBV2 and TRBJ2-7; D might be TRBD1 or TRBD2, each matching 5 bases. V was shortened by 1 base and J by 2 bases, with 15 bases between the two germline ends. This CDR3 comprises 16 residues. The germline CDR1 and CDR2 sequences are SNHLY and FYNNEI. Written as DNA, the CDR3 is TGTGCCAGCAGTGAAGTTGGCCAGGTGGGACCCTACGAGCAGTACTTC. As protein: CASSEVGQVGPYEQYF.

The V call is TRBV27, the J call TRBJ2-7, with 7 positions matching TRBD2. The CDR3 consists of 15 residues. After removal of 3 bases from V and 0 bases from J, the junction contained 5 bases not matched to a gene. The germline CDR1 and CDR2 sequences are MNHEY and SMNVEV (reference sequence). CDR3 sequence: CASSLVAGDSYEQYF. CDR3 coding DNA: TGTGCCAGCAGTTTGGTGGCGGGAGACTCCTACGAGCAGTACTTC.

CDR3 loop: CASSDSSAGELFF. CDR3 nucleotides: TGTGCCAGCAGTGACTCTAGCGCCGGGGAGCTGTTTTTT. This chain links TRBV6-4 with TRBJ2-2; tentatively, D is TRBD2 (5 bases). Looked up from germline, CDR1 is MRHNA and CDR2 is SNTAGT. This CDR3 comprises 13 residues. Trimming removed 0 bases from V and 6 bases from J, with 5 bases in between.

The chain links TRBV18 to TRBJ1-3; D may be TRBD1 (6 bases). Per germline, CDR1 KGHSH and CDR2 LQKENI. This CDR3 has 15 residues. With 2 bases removed from V and 3 bases from J, the gap between germline ends came to 11 bases. The DNA of the CDR3 is TGTGCCAGCTCACCAGATGGACAGTTTGGAAACACCATATATTTT. This encodes CASSPDGQFGNTIYF.

This rearrangement joins TRBV5-1 to TRBJ2-5, with D uncertain. CDR1 is SGHRS, CDR2 YFSETQ, per germline. V was shortened by 4 bases and J by 1 base, with 8 bases between the two germline ends. The CDR3 is 13 residues long. CDR3 region: CASSAFSQETQYF. The CDR3 nucleotides are TGCGCCAGCAGCGCCTTTAGCCAAGAGACCCAGTACTTC. Full variable domain (rest looked up from reference TRBV5-1 and TRBJ2-5): KAGVTQTPRYLIKTRGQQVTLSCSPISGHRSVSWYQQTPGQGLQFLFEYFSETQRNKGNFPGRFSGRQFSNSRSEMNVSTLELGDSALYLCASSAFSQETQYFGPGTRLLVL.

In its sample, this clone was seen a few times. The rearrangement uses TRBV5-1 and TRBJ2-7; TRBD2 is a possible D gene (7 bases). The length of the CDR3 is 16 residues. Trimming left V 4 bases short and J 2 bases short, with 19 bases between. Germline V lookup: CDR1 SGHRS, CDR2 YFSETQ. DNA for the CDR3: TGCGCCAGCAGCACGTCGGTAGGGGGGGAGGCCTACGAGCAGTACTTC. Translating it yields CASSTSVGGEAYEQYF.

This clone was seen only once. V gene TRBV11-2 combines with J gene TRBJ2-2; TRBD1 matches at 8 bases. Germline lookup yields CDR1 SGHAT and CDR2 FQNNGV. J lost 6 bases, V lost 4 bases, and 4 bases had no gene match. This CDR3 spans 14 amino acids. CDR3 bases: TGTGCCAGCAGCTCCCAACAGGGGGCCGGGGAGCTGTTTTTT. Translated: CASSSQQGAGELFF.

This chain uses TRBV4-2 with TRBJ1-4; the D is unclear. The CDR3 has 15 residues. V lost 1 base, J lost 4 bases, and 10 bases lay in between. The germline V gene encodes CDR1 LGHNA and CDR2 YNFKEQ. CDR3 in DNA: TGTGCCAGCAGCCAAGCAAACGGATATAATGAAAAACTGTTTTTT. This codes for CASSQANGYNEKLFF.

The CDR3 coding sequence is TGTGCCAGCACCAGACAGACACAAGAGACCCAGTACTTC. Translated: CASTRQTQETQYF. V is TRBV2 and J is TRBJ2-5; a weak D match, TRBD1 (5 bases). V was clipped by 7 bases and J by 2 bases, with 11 bases between them. CDR3 length: 13 amino acids. Germline CDR1 is SNHLY and CDR2 is FYNNEI.

The chain couples TRBV5-4 to TRBJ2-1; D gene ambiguous. This CDR3 comprises 15 residues. Trimming shortened V by 0 bases and J by 4 bases, and 11 bases separated the two germline ends. The germline gives CDR1 SGHNT, CDR2 YYREEE (reference sequence). The CDR3 is CASSLDADPYNEQFF. CDR3 DNA sequence: TGTGCCAGCAGCTTGGACGCCGATCCGTACAATGAGCAGTTCTTC. Full variable domain (missing parts from reference TRBV5-4 and TRBJ2-1): ETGVTQSPTHLIKTRGQQVTLRCSSQSGHNTVSWYQQALGQGPQFIFQYYREEENGRGNFPPRFSGLQFPNYSSELNVNALELDDSALYLCASSLDADPYNEQFFGPGTRLTVL.

A few counts support this clone. The chain joins TRBV15 to TRBJ2-5, with D perhaps TRBD2 (6 bases). This CDR3 spans 13 amino acids. Trimming pared 5 bases from V and 5 bases from J, leaving 12 bases between. CDR1 and CDR2 from the germline V gene are LNHNV and YYDKDF (reference sequence). DNA for the CDR3: TGTGCCACCAGCGGGGGGAATTCTGAGACCCAGTACTTC. Residues: CATSGGNSETQYF. The full variable domain, rest sourced from reference TRBV15 and TRBJ2-5, is DAMVIQNPRYQVTQFGKPVTLSCSQTLNHNVMYWYQQKSSQAPKLLFHYYDKDFNNEADTPDNFQSRRPNTSFCFLDIRSPGLGDTAMYLCATSGGNSETQYFGPGTRLLVL.

The chain employs TRBV6-6 and TRBJ1-2; 10 bases align to TRBD1. Looked up from germline, CDR1 is MNHNY and CDR2 is SVGAGI (reference sequence). V shed 7 bases and J 8 bases; nucleotides not matched to a gene: 10. This CDR3 contains 14 residues. The CDR3 protein is CASTSTGGFSGYTF. CDR3 bases: TGTGCCAGCACCTCGACAGGGGGCTTCTCCGGCTACACCTTC.

The CDR3 DNA reads TGTGCCAGCAGCTCCCCCCGGACAGGGGAGTATGGCTACACCTTC. Protein sequence: CASSSPRTGEYGYTF. The chain employs TRBV6-7 and TRBJ1-2; 9 bases fit TRBD1. TRBV6-7 is labeled an ORF, and its function is uncertain. The CDR3 is made up of 15 amino acids. V lost 6 bases to trimming and J lost 5 bases; unmatched junction nucleotides: 10.

V usage is TRBV7-2 and J usage is TRBJ2-1; 10 nucleotides match TRBD2. The CDR3 extends over 12 amino acids. CDR1 SGHTA and CDR2 FQGNSA come from the germline V gene. After removal of 1 base from V and 14 bases from J, the junction contained 2 bases not matched to a gene. The CDR3 loop reads CASSLVGLAKFF. In nucleotides, the CDR3 is TGTGCCAGCAGCTTAGTGGGACTAGCGAAGTTCTTC.

This clone came up a few times. The chain combines TRBV7-2 with TRBJ2-3, with no clear D. This CDR3 has 12 residues. V lost 5 bases and J 2 bases, leaving 5 bases between the germline ends. Germline V lookup: CDR1 SGHTA, CDR2 FQGNSA. The CDR3 nucleotides read TGTGCCAGCAGCCCCTACACAGATACGCAGTATTTT. The encoded protein is CASSPYTDTQYF.